A single T cell receptor (beta chain) is shown here with its context. Original methodology: Quantification of nucleated cells was approximated via reference gene primer amplification. Repertoires were generated with immunoSEQ multiplex PCR, while TCRdb's copy carries only in-frame clones and drops some. V and J calls and clone size are as listed in that table; D and trimming were resolved from the DNA. The top ten hold around 29% of the sample, which has 75,000 or so clones, roughly 90% seen once. The source of the sample is a study of blood T cell repertoires in COVID-19. Study information: Researchers got acute and convalescent COVID-19 samples from the United States, Italy and Spain. PBMCs, B-cell-depleted T cells, or T cells provided the cDNA or gDNA that made up the material.

This CDR3 is built from 15 residues. Germline lookup yields CDR1 GTSNPN and CDR2 SVGIG (reference sequence). Trimming pared 0 bases from V and 4 bases from J, leaving 13 bases between. V and J are TRBV30 and TRBJ2-1; a possible D gene is TRBD2 (5 bases). This TCR was recovered from a man between 50 and 59 years old with acute or convalescent COVID-19. Sequencing was performed on peripheral blood. CDR3 loop: CAWSVSLAQYNEQFF. The CDR3 nucleotides are TGTGCCTGGAGTGTAAGTTTAGCGCAGTACAATGAGCAGTTCTTC.